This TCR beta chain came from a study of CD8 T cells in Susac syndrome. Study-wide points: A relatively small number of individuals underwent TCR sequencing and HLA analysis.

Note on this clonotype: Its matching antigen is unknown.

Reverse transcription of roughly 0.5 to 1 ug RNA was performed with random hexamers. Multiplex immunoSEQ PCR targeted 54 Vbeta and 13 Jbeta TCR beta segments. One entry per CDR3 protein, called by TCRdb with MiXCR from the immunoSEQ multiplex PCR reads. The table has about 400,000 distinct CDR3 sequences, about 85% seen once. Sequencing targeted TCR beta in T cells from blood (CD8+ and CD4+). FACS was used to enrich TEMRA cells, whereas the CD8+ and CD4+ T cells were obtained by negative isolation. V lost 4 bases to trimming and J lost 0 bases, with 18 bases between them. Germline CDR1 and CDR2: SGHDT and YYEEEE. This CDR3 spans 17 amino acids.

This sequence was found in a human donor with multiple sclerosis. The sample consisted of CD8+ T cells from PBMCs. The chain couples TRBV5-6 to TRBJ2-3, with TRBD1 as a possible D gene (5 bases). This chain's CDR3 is CASSRATGLTSTDTQYF. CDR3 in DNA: TGTGCCAGCAGCAGAGCTACAGGTCTAACTAGCACAGATACGCAGTATTTT.